The clone carrying this T cell receptor beta chain was seen only a few times. Germline and junction disagree at one end, which may indicate a read error. A distinct unique molecular identifier was carried by each TCR cDNA molecule. Each CDR3 protein gets one entry after TCRdb re-called the 5' RACE reads with MiXCR. The sample records more than 35,000 distinct CDR3 sequences, around 5.5% being singletons. Regarding time point: sample taken at primary tumor resection. Extraction of whole RNA from tumor, nontumor lung or frozen PBMC preceded unsorted sequencing. This record belongs to a study of spatial heterogeneity in lung cancer. Overall study context: The library had UMIs, and each TCR and UMI pair averaged more than ten raw reads.

Per the germline V gene, CDR1 is SEHNR and CDR2 is FQNEAQ (reference sequence). The CDR3 extends over 15 amino acids. V and J are TRBV7-9 and TRBJ1-5, with no clear D. The TCR originated in a female donor with early-stage non-small cell lung cancer. The sample in question was PBMCs, obtained at surgery. CDR3 residues: CANSLASAGNQPQHF. The DNA for the CDR3 is TGTGCCAACAGCTTAGCTTCAGCAGGAAATCAGCCCCAGCATTTT.